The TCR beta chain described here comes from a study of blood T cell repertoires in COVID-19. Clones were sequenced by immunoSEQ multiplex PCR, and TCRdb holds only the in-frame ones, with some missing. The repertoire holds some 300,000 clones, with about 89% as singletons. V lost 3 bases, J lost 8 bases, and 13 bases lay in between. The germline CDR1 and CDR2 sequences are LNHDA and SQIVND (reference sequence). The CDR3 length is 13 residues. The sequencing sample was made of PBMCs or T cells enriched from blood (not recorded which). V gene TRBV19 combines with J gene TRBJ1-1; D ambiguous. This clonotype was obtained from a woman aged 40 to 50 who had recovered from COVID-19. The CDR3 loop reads CASSIEGPLEAFF. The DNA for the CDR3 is TGTGCCAGTAGTATTGAGGGTCCACTCGAAGCTTTCTTT.